The source of this T cell receptor (beta chain) is a study of technical replicates of blood from several donors (dated by TCRdb to 2016 to 2017). Library preparation employed the immunoSEQ multiplex PCR assay. The source is immuneACCESS, and TCRdb retained only in-frame sequences with V and J called. Part of the clones is not carried over; for the studies checked, unresolved V genes explain less than half of this, and the remainder is unexplained. The sample table shows around 80,000 clones, and around nine tenths are seen once. 0.41% of the sample rests with the top ten. The CDR3 has 12 amino acids, counting the end cysteine and phenylalanine. Left in the record is the CDR3 DNA by itself, 36 bases read in frame from the first base. From a lookup of the germline V gene (reference sequence), CDR1 and CDR2 are SGHKS and YYEKEE. Trimming at the junction amounts to 7 bases on V and 11 bases on J, and the germline ends lie 18 bases apart.

As concerns this clone: Its antigen is still unknown. Base qualities were left out, and no much larger clone turns up one base away.

The clonotype was recovered from a human donor in good health. Source material: T cells isolated from PBMCs. The chain is assembled from TRBV5-5 and TRBJ1-1, and possibly TRBD1, on 5 matching bases. This receptor has the CDR3 CASSPPPGGAFF. At the DNA level, the sequence is TGTGCCAGCTCACCTCCCCCCGGGGGGGCTTTCTTT.